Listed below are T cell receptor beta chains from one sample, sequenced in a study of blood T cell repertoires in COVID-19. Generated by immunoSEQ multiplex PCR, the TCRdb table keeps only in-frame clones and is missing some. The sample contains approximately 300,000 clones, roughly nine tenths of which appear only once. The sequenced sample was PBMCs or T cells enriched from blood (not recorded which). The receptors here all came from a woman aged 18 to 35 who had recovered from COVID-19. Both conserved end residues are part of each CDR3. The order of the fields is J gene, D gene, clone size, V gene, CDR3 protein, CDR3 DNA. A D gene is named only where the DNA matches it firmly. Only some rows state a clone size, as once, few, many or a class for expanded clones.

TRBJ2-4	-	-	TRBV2	CASLGSGGIQYF	TGTGCCAGCCTCGGATCCGGGGGCATTCAGTACTTC
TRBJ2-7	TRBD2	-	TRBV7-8	CASSSRSLAGNEQYF	TGTGCCAGCAGCTCTCGGAGTCTAGCGGGGAACGAGCAGTACTTC
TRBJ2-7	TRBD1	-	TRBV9	CASSVYPGQGTYEQYF	TGTGCCAGCAGCGTATATCCGGGACAGGGGACCTACGAGCAGTACTTC
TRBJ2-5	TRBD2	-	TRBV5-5	CASSLTSGLFETQYF	TGTGCCAGCAGCTTGACTAGCGGGTTGTTCGAGACCCAGTACTTC
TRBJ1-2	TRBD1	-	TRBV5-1	CASSLTGTDWDGYTF	TGCGCCAGCAGCTTGACCGGGACAGACTGGGATGGCTACACCTTC
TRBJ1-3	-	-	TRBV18	CASSSRTIRGNTIYF	TGTGCCAGCTCATCGCGGACAATCCGTGGAAACACCATATATTTT
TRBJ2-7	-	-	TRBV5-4	CASSPGARNEQYF	TGTGCCAGCAGCCCGGGTGCGAGGAACGAGCAGTACTTC
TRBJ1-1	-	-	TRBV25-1	CASTVAANTEAFF	TGTGCCAGCACGGTAGCGGCGAACACTGAAGCTTTCTTT
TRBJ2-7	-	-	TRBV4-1	CASSHPRGDEQYF	TGCGCCAGCAGCCATCCCAGGGGGGACGAGCAGTACTTC
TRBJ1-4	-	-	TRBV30	CAWSQGGVRGKLFF	TGTGCCTGGAGTCAAGGTGGGGTCCGGGGAAAACTGTTTTTT
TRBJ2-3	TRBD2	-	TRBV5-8	CASTLLGGLTSGKADTQYF	TGTGCCAGCACCCTTCTGGGGGGCCTGACTAGCGGGAAGGCAGATACGCAGTATTTT
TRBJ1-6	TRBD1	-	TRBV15	CATSRDGGTELGALHF	TGTGCCACCAGCAGAGATGGGGGGACAGAGCTCGGGGCCCTCCACTTT
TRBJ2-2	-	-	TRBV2	CASSEAPQGPGTGELFF	TGTGCCAGCAGTGAAGCGCCGCAGGGCCCGGGCACCGGGGAGCTGTTTTTT
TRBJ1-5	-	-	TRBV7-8	CASSLVAGDSNQPQHF	TGTGCCAGCAGCTTAGTGGCGGGCGATAGCAATCAGCCCCAGCATTTT
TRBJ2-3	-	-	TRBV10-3	CAIGGDTQYF	TGTGCCATCGGGGGGGATACGCAGTATTTT
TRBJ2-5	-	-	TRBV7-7	CASSSVGRGETQYF	TGTGCCAGCAGCTCCGTTGGCAGAGGGGAGACCCAGTACTTC
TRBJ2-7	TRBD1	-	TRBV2	CASSVDRGWYEQYF	TGTGCCAGCAGTGTGGACAGGGGTTGGTACGAGCAGTACTTC
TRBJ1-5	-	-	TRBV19	CASQDQGYSNQPQHF	TGTGCCAGCCAGGACCAGGGGTATAGCAATCAGCCCCAGCATTTT
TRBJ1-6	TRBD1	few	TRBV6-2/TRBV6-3	CASSSTGGDAPLHF	TGTGCCAGCAGTTCCACAGGGGGAGACGCACCCCTCCACTTT